The TCR beta chain described here comes from a study of blood T cells in healthy people across ages. This clonotype has at least ten counts. Antigen specificity is unknown. Study outcomes and limitations: Leaving the PBMCs unsorted stopped any conclusive comparison of naive versus antigen-experienced cells. Roughly linear declines in TCR beta diversity per million T cells occurred with age. In long-lived donors, naive CD4+ cell counts and diversity exceeded those of aged donors.

The second PCR ran roughly 6 to 11 cycles with a sample-barcoded 5' primer and J-beta primers. TCRdb used MiXCR to reprocess the 5' RACE reads, holding one entry per CDR3 protein. In the table there are 1.5 million to 2 million distinct CDR3 sequences, roughly 27% of which are singletons. This clonotype was sampled from a woman aged 25-40 years in good health. Sequencing was carried out using blood.

The CDR3 here is CARPGATKVHNEQFF. CDR3 DNA sequence: TGTGCCAGGCCCGGGGCCACCAAGGTACACAATGAGCAGTTCTTC. The chain joins TRBV27 to TRBJ2-1, with D perhaps given as TRBD1 or TRBD2 (5 bases each). V lost 9 bases and J lost 5, with 20 bases in between. This CDR3 has 15 amino acids. CDR1 is MNHEY, CDR2 SMNVEV, per germline (reference sequence).